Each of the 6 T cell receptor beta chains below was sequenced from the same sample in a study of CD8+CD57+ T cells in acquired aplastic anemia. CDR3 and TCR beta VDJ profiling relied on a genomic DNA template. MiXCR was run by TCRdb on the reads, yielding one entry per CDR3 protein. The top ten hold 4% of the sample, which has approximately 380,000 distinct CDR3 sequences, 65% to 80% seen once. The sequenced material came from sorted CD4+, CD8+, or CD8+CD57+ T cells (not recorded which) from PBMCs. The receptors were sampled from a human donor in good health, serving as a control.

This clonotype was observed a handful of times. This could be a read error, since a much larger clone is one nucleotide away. The CDR3, as DNA: TGTGCCATCAGCTTAGTGACTGCCGAGGCCCAGTACTTC. Amino acid sequence: CAISLVTAEAQYF. V gene TRBV7-2 combines with J gene TRBJ2-5; D is undetermined. The V gene's germline CDR1 is SGHTA and CDR2 FQGNSA. The CDR3 runs 13 residues.

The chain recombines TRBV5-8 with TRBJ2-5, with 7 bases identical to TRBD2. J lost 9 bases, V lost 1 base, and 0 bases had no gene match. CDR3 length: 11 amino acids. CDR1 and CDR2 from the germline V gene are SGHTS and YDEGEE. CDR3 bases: TGTGCCAGCAGCTTGAGCGGGGCCCAGTACTTC. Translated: CASSLSGAQYF.

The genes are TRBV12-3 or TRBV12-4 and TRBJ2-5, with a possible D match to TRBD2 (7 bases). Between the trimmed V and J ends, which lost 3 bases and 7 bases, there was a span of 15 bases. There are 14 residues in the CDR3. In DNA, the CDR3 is TGTGCCAGCAGTTTTGTGGGGGGGCCAGTGACCCAGTACTTC. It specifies CASSFVGGPVTQYF.

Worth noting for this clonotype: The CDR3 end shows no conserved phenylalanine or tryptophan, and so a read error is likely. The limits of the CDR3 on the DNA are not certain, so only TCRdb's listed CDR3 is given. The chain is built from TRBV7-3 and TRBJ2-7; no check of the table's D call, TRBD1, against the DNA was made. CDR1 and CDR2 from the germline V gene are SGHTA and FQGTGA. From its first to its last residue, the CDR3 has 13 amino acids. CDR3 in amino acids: CASTTGQGYKQHL.

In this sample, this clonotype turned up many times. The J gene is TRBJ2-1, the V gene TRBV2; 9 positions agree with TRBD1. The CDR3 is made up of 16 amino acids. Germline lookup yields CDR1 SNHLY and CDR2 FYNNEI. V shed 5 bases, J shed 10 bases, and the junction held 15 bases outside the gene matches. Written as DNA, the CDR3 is TGTGCCAGCAGTTTTAGATCTAGGACAGGGGTAGACGAGCAGTTCTTC. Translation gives CASSFRSRTGVDEQFF.

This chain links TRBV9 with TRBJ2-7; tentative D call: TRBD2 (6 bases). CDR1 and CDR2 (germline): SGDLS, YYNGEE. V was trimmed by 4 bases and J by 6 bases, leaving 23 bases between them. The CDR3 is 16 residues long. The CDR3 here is CASSNGPGSSASEQYF. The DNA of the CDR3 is TGTGCCAGCAGCAACGGACCCGGGAGTAGCGCATCCGAGCAGTACTTC.